This TCR beta chain was documented in a study of blood T cell repertoires in COVID-19. The CDR3 is 16 amino acids. Germline assignment: CDR1 LNHDA and CDR2 SQIVND (reference sequence). J gave up 3 bases and V 3 bases, and 9 bases lay outside the gene matches. Study processing details: Reference gene primer amplification in the assay estimated nucleated cell counts. TCRdb's copy holds only in-frame clones and misses some; the assay was immunoSEQ multiplex PCR. The DNA was the basis for D and trimming; V, J and clone size are from that table. In the table there are under 350,000 clones, around 89% of which are singletons.

This receptor was taken from a man between 35 and 55 years old with acute or convalescent COVID-19. V is TRBV19 and J is TRBJ1-1; TRBD1 aligns across 8 bases. The sample was peripheral blood. The DNA for the CDR3 is TGTGCCAGTAGTATCCAGGGGGCTCGGTTGGACACTGAAGCTTTCTTT. This codes for CASSIQGARLDTEAFF.